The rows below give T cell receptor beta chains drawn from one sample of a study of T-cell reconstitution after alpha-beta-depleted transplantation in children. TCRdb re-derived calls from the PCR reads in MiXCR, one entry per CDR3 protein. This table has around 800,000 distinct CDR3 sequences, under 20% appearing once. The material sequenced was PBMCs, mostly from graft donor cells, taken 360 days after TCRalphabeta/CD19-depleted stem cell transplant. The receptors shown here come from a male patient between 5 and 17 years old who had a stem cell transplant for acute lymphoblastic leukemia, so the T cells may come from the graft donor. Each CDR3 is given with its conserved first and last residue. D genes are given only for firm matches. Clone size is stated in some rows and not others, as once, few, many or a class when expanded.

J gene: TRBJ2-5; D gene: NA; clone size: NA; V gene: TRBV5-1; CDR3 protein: CASSRTAPGAQYF; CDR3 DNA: TGCGCCAGCAGCCGCACAGCTCCGGGGGCCCAGTACTTC
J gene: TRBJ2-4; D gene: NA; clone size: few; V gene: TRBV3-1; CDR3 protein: CASSQQPIAKNIQYF; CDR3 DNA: TGTGCCAGCAGCCAGCAGCCCATAGCCAAAAACATTCAGTACTTC
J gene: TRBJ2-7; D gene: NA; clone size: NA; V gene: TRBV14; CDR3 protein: CASSQGGRTNYEQYF; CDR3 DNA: TGTGCCAGCAGCCAAGGTGGGCGGACTAACTACGAGCAGTACTTC
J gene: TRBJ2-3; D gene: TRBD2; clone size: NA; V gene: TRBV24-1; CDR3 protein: CATRASGGTDTQYF; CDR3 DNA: TGTGCCACCAGGGCGAGCGGGGGCACAGATACGCAGTATTTT
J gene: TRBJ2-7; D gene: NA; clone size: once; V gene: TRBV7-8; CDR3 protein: CASSLPGRLYEQYF; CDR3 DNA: TGTGCCAGCAGCCTACCGGGACGGCTCTACGAGCAGTACTTC
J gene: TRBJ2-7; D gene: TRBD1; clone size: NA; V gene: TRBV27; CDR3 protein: CASSLKDRELEQYF; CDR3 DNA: TGTGCCAGCAGTTTAAAGGACAGGGAACTCGAGCAGTACTTC
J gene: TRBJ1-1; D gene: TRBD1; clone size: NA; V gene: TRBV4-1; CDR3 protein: CASSHLLLRDRRNTEAFF; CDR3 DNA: TGCGCCAGCAGCCACTTACTCCTCCGGGACAGGAGGAATACTGAAGCTTTCTTT
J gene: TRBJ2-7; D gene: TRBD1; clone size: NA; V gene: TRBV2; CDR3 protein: CASREPGQSYEQYF; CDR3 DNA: TGTGCCAGCAGGGAACCGGGACAGTCTTACGAGCAGTACTTC
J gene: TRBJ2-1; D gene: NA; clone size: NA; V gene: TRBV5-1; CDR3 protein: CASSPGLDYNEQFF; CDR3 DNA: TGCGCCAGCAGCCCGGGACTGGACTACAATGAGCAGTTCTTC
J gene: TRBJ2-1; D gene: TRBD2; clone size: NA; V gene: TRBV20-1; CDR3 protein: CSARVWGLARDNEQFF; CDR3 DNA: TGCAGTGCTAGAGTTTGGGGACTAGCGCGAGACAATGAGCAGTTCTTC
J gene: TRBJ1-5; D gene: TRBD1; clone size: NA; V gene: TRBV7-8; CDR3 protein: CASSKRQGTGQPQHF; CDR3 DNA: TGTGCCAGCAGCAAAAGACAGGGGACAGGGCAGCCCCAGCATTTT
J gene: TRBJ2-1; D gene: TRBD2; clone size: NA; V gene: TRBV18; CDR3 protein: CASSPQLAGYIEQFF; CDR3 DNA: TGTGCCAGCTCACCGCAGCTAGCGGGATACATTGAGCAGTTCTTC
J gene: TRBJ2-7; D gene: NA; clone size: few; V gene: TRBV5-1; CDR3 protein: CASSQSTGSYEQYF; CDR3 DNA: TGCGCCAGCAGCCAATCGACAGGTTCCTACGAGCAGTACTTC
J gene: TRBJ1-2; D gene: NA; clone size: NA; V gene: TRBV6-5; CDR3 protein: CASSYSRLKGYTF; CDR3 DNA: TGTGCCAGCAGTTACTCGAGGCTGAAGGGCTACACCTTC
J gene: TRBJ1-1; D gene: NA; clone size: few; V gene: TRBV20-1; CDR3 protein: CSAPTRLDRNTEAFF; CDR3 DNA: TGCAGTGCTCCTACCAGATTGGACAGAAACACTGAAGCTTTCTTT
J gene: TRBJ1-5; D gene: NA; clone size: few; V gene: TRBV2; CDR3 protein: CASSPHPDQPQHF; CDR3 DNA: TGTGCCAGCAGTCCTCACCCCGATCAGCCCCAGCATTTT
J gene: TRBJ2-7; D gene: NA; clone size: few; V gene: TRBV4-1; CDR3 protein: CASSHPRGENEQYF; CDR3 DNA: TGCGCCAGCAGCCACCCAAGGGGGGAAAACGAGCAGTACTTC
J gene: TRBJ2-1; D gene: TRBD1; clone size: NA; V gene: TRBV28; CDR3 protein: CASSPGTGNIGQFF; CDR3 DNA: TGTGCCAGCAGTCCCGGGACAGGGAATATTGGGCAGTTCTTC
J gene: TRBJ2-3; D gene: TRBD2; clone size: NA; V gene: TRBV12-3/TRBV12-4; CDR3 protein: CASSLGGLAGKTDTQYF; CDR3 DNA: TGTGCCAGCAGTTTAGGGGGGCTAGCGGGGAAGACAGATACGCAGTATTTT
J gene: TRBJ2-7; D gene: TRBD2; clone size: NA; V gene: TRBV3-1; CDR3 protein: CASSFRTSGPAF; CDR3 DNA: TGTGCCAGCAGCTTCCGGACTAGCGGGCCGGCTTTC
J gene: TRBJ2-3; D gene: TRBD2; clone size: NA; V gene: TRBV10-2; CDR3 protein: CASSILGAGSSGSSDTQYF; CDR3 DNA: TGCGCCAGCAGCATCTTGGGGGCGGGATCTAGCGGGAGCTCAGATACGCAGTATTTT
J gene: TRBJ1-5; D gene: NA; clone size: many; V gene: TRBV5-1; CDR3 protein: CASSYNQPQHF; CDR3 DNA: TGCGCCAGCAGCTACAATCAGCCCCAGCATTTT
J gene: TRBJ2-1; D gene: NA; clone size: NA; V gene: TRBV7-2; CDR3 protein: CASSLRWLISYNEQFF; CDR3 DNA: TGTGCCAGCAGCTTAAGATGGCTTATCTCCTACAATGAGCAGTTCTTC
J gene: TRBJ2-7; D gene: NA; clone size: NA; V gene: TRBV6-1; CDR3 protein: CASSGMDSRNSYEQYF; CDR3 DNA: TGTGCCAGCAGTGGCATGGACAGCCGCAATTCCTACGAGCAGTACTTC
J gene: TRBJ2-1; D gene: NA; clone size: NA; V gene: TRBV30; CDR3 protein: CACSKSFYNEQFF; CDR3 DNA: TGTGCCTGCTCGAAGTCCTTTTACAATGAGCAGTTCTTC
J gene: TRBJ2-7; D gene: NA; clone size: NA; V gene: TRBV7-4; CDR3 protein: CASSLGTSRAEQYF; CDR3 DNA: TGTGCCAGCAGCTTAGGTACTAGCAGGGCCGAGCAGTACTTC
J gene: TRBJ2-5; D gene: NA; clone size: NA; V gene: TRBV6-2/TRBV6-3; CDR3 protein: CASSYTGWTAQETQYF; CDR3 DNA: TGTGCCAGCAGTTACACCGGTTGGACAGCCCAAGAGACCCAGTACTTC
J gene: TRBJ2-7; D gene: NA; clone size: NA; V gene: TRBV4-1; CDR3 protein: CASSQDRVGPSSYEQYF; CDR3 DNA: TGCGCCAGCAGCCAAGATCGAGTCGGGCCGAGCTCCTACGAGCAGTACTTC
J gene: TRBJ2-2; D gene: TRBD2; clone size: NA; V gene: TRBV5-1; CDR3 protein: CASSFPGTSGSLRELFF; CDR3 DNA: TGCGCCAGCAGCTTCCCGGGGACTAGCGGGAGTTTGCGGGAGCTGTTTTTT
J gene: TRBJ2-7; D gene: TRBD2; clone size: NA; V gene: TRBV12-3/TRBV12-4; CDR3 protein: CASSSERGGLAGGSEQYF; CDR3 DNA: TGTGCCAGCAGTTCTGAGCGGGGCGGACTAGCGGGGGGATCCGAGCAGTACTTC
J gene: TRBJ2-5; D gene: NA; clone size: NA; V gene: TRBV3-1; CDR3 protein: CASSPSWHYQETQYF; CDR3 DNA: TGTGCCAGCAGCCCATCCTGGCACTACCAAGAGACCCAGTACTTC
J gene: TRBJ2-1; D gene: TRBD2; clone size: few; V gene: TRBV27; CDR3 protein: CASSLVGFGGRRDEQFF; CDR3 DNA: TGTGCCAGCAGTTTGGTGGGTTTCGGCGGGAGGAGGGATGAGCAGTTCTTC
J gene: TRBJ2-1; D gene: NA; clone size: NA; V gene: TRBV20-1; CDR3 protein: CSARVWVSHNEQFF; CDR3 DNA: TGCAGTGCTAGAGTCTGGGTGTCTCACAATGAGCAGTTCTTC
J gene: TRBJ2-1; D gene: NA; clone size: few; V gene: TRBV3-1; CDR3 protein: CASSQGDVPGEQFF; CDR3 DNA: TGTGCCAGCAGCCAAGGAGACGTTCCTGGAGAGCAGTTCTTC
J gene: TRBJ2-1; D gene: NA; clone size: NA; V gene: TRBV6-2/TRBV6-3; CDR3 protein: CASRVVGRRNNEQFF; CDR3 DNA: TGTGCCAGCAGGGTGGTAGGTAGGCGAAACAATGAGCAGTTCTTC
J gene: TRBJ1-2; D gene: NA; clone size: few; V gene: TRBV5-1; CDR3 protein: CASRPPDIADVYGYTF; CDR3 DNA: TGCGCCAGCAGACCCCCGGACATTGCCGATGTCTATGGCTACACCTTC
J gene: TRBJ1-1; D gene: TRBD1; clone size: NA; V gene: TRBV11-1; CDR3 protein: CASSFIQGVRNTEAFF; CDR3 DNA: TGTGCCAGCAGCTTTATACAGGGGGTCAGGAACACTGAAGCTTTCTTT
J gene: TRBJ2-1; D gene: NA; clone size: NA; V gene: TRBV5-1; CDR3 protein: CASSSTGRMTSRGDYNEQFF; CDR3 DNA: TGCGCCAGCAGCTCTACGGGACGGATGACCTCCCGGGGTGACTACAATGAGCAGTTCTTC
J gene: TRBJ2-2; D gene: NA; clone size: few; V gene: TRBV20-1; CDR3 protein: CSATWGTGELFF; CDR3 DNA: TGCAGTGCTACCTGGGGGACCGGGGAGCTGTTTTTT
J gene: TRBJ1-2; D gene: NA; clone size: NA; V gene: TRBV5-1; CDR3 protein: CASSLAYPSSPGYTF; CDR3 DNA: TGCGCCAGCAGCTTGGCCTACCCGTCCTCACCTGGCTACACCTTC